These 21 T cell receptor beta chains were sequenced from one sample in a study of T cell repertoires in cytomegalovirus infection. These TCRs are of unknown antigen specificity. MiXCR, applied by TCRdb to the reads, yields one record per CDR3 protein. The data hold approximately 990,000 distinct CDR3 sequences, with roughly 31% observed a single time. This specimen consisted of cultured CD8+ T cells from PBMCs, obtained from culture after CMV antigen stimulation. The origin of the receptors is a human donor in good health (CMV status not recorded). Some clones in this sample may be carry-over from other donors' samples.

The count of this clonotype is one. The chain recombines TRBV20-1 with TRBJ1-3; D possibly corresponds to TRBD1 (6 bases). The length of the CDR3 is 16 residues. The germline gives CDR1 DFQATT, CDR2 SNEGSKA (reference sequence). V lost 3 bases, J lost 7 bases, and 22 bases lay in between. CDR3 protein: CSARDRDTHGWNTIYF. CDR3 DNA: TGCAGTGCTAGGGACCGGGACACCCATGGATGGAACACCATATATTTT.

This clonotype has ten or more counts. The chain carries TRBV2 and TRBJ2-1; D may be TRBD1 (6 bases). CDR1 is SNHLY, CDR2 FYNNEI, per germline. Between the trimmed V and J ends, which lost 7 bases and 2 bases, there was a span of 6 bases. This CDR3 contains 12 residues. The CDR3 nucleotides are TGTGCCAGCACAGGGGCCTACAATGAGCAGTTCTTC. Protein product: CASTGAYNEQFF. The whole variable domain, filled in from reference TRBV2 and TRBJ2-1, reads EPEVTQTPSHQVTQMGQEVILRCVPISNHLYFYWYRQILGQKVEFLVSFYNNEISEKSEIFDDQFSVERPDGSNFTLKIRSTKLEDSAMYFCASTGAYNEQFFGPGTRLTVL.

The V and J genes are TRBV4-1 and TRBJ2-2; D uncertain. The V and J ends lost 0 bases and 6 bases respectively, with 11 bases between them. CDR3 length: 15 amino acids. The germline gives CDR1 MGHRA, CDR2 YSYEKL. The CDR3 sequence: CASSQEGWASGELFF. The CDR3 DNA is TGCGCCAGCAGCCAAGAAGGTTGGGCGTCCGGGGAGCTGTTTTTT.

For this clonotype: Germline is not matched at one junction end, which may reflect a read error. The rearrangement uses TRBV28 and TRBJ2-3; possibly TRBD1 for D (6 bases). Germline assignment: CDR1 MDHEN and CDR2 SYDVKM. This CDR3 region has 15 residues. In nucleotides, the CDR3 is TGTCCCAGCAGTACAGGGACACCCACCGAGGATACGCAGTATTTT. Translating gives CPSSTGTPTEDTQYF.

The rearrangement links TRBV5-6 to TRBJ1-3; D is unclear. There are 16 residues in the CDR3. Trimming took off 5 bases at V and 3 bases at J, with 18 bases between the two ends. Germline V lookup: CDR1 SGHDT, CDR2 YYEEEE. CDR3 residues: CASRDLRGGFGNTIYF. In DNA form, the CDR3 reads TGTGCCAGCAGGGATCTTCGAGGAGGCTTTGGAAACACCATATATTTT.

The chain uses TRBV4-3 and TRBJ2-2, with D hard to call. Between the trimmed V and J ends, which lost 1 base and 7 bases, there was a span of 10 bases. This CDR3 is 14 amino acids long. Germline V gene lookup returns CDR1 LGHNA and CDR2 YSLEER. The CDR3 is CASSQARWSGELFF. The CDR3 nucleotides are TGCGCCAGCAGCCAAGCACGCTGGAGCGGGGAGCTGTTTTTT.

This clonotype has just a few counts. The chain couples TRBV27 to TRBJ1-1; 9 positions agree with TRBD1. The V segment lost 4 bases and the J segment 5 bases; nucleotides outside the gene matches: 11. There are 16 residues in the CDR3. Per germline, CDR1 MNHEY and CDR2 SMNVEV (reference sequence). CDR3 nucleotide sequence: TGTGCCAGCAGTTCCCTCCCACAGGGGGCAGAGACTGAAGCTTTCTTT. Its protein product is CASSSLPQGAETEAFF.

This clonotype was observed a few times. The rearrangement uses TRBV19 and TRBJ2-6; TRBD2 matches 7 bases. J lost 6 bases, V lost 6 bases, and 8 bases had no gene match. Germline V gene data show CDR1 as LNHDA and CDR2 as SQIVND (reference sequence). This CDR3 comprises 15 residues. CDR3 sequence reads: CASSILGGKANVLTF. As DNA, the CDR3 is TGTGCCAGTAGCATCCTGGGGGGGAAGGCCAACGTCCTGACTTTC.

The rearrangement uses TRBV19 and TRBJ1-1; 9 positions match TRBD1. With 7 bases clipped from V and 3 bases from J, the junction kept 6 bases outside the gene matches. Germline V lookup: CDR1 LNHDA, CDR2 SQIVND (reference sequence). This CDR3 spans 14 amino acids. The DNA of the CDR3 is TGTGCCAGTACCCCCGGGACAGGGCACACTGAAGCTTTCTTT. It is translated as CASTPGTGHTEAFF.

In DNA form, the CDR3 reads TGTGCCAGTAAGAGACAGGGGGCGTCCAATGAGCAGTTCTTC. It specifies CASKRQGASNEQFF. The V and J genes are TRBV19 and TRBJ2-1; 10 bases fit TRBD1. In germline, CDR1 is LNHDA, CDR2 SQIVND (reference sequence). With V trimmed by 7 bases and J by 6 bases, 6 bases remained unmatched. The CDR3 loop spans 14 amino acids.

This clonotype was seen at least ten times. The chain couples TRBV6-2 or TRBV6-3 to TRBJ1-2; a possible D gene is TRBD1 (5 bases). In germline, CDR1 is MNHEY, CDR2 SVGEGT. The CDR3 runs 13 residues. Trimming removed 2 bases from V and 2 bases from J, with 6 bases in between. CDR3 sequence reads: CASSYHRNYGYTF. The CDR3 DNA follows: TGTGCCAGCAGTTACCACAGGAACTATGGCTACACCTTC.

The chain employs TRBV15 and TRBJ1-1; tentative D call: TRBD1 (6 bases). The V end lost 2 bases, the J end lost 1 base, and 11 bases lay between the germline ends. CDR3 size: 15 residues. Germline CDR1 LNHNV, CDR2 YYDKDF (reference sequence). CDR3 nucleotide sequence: TGTGCCACCAGCAGAACAATCAGGGGGAACACTGAAGCTTTCTTT. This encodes CATSRTIRGNTEAFF.

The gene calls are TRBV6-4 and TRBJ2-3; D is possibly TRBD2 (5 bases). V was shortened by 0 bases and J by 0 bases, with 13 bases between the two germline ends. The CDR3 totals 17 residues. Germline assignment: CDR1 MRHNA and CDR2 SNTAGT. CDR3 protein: CASSDSISDHSTDTQYF. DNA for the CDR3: TGTGCCAGCAGTGACTCGATTAGCGACCATAGCACAGATACGCAGTATTTT.

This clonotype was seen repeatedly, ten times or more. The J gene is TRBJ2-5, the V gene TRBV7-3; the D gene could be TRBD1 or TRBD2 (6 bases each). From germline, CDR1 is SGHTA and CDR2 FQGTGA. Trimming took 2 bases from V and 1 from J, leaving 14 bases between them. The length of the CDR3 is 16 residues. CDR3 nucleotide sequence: TGTGCCAGCAGCTTACGGGGAAGGGGGGTCCAAGAGACCCAGTACTTC. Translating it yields CASSLRGRGVQETQYF.

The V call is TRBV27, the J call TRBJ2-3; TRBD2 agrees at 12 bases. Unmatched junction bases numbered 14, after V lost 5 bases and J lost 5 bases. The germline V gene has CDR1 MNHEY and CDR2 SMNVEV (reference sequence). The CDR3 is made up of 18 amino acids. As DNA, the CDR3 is TGTGCCAGCAGTACTCGTCCCGGGACTAGCGGGCCGGGAGATACGCAGTATTTT. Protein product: CASSTRPGTSGPGDTQYF.

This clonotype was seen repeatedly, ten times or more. CDR3 sequence reads: CASSLWGQTNEKLFF. Written as DNA, the CDR3 is TGTGCCAGCAGCTTATGGGGACAGACTAATGAAAAACTGTTTTTT. This chain uses TRBV7-6 with TRBJ1-4; 7 bases align to TRBD1. V lost 2 bases to trimming and J lost 2 bases; unmatched junction nucleotides: 2. The CDR3 is 15 amino acids. Germline V gene lookup returns CDR1 SGHVS and CDR2 FNYEAQ.

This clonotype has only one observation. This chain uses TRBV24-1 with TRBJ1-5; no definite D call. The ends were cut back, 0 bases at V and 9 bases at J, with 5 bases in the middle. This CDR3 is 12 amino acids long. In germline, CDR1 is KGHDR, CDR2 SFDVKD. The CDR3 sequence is CATSDLGVPQHF. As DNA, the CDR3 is TGTGCCACCAGTGATTTGGGAGTGCCCCAGCATTTT.

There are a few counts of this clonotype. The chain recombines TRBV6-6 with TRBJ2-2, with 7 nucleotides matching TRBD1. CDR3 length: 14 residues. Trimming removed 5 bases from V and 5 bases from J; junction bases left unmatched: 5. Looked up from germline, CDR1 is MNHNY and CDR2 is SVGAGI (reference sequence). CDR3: CASSTHRGTGELFF. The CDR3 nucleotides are TGTGCCAGCAGTACTCACAGGGGAACCGGGGAGCTGTTTTTT.

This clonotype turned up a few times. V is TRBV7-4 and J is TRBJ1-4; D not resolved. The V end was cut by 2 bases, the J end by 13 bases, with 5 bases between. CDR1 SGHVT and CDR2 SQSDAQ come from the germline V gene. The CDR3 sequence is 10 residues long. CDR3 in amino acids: CASSLIGLFF. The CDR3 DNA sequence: TGTGCCAGCAGCTTAATTGGACTGTTTTTT.

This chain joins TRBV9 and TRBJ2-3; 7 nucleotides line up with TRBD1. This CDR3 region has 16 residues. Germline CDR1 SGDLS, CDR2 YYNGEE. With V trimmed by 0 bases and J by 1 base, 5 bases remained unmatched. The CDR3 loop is CASSVDPGGRTDTQYF. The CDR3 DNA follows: TGTGCCAGCAGCGTAGATCCAGGGGGACGCACAGATACGCAGTATTTT.

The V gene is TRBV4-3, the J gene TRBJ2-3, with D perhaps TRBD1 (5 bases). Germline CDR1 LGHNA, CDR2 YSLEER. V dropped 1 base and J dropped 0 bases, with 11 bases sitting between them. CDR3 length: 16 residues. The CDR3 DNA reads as TGCGCCAGCAGCCAAGTTGGTGGGGCTAGCACAGATACGCAGTATTTT. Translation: CASSQVGGASTDTQYF.